Presented here are 14 T cell receptor beta chains from one specimen sequenced in a study of tumour-infiltrating T cells in Burkitt lymphoma. Only in-frame clones appear in the TCRdb table, and some are missing; sequencing was by immunoSEQ multiplex PCR. The repertoire holds 15,000 or so clones, about 31% seen once, with around 6.4% in the top ten. Input material: tumor tissue. These receptors originate from a human donor with diffuse large B-cell lymphoma.

This clone is classed as medium-sized (0.01 to 0.1%). The chain joins TRBV2 to TRBJ2-2, with D unclear. There are 11 residues in the CDR3. V was shortened by 10 bases and J by 7 bases, with 10 bases between the two germline ends. Germline V gives CDR1 SNHLY, CDR2 FYNNEI. The CDR3 DNA sequence: TGTGCCACCCTGCAGAGCGGGGAGCTGTTTTTT. Its protein is CATLQSGELFF. Based on the CDR3 plus reference TRBV2 and TRBJ2-2, the full variable domain is EPEVTQTPSHQVTQMGQEVILRCVPISNHLYFYWYRQILGQKVEFLVSFYNNEISEKSEIFDDQFSVERPDGSNFTLKIRSTKLEDSAMYFCATLQSGELFFGEGSRLTVL.

The sample holds a few counts of this clone. The chain links TRBV11-1 to TRBJ2-7, with D unclear. The ends were cut back, 0 bases at V and 5 bases at J, with 11 bases in the middle. CDR3 size: 14 residues. The V gene's germline CDR1 is SGHAT and CDR2 FQDESV (reference sequence). CDR3 sequence: CASSLAQVYHEQYF. The CDR3 DNA reads as TGTGCCAGCAGCTTAGCCCAGGTTTATCACGAGCAGTACTTC.

By its share, this clone is medium-sized (0.01 to 0.1%). This chain links TRBV6-1 with TRBJ2-2, with TRBD2 matching 7 bases. The CDR3 consists of 14 residues. CDR1 and CDR2 (germline): MNHNS, SASEGT. After removal of 10 bases from V and 1 base from J, the junction contained 6 bases not matched to a gene. CDR3 sequence: CAILTGGNTGELFF. CDR3 nucleotide sequence: TGTGCCATCCTGACGGGAGGGAACACCGGGGAGCTGTTTTTT.

This clone has more than one count but fewer than ten. The rearrangement links TRBV4-1 to TRBJ1-5; unclear D gene. There are 13 residues in the CDR3. CDR1 and CDR2 from the germline V gene are MGHRA and YSYEKL. Deletions cut 1 base from V and 6 bases from J, with 7 bases between. The CDR3 coding sequence is TGCGCCAGCAGCCAAGGCTTCGGTCAGCCCCAGCATTTT. Protein product: CASSQGFGQPQHF.

The V and J genes are TRBV15 and TRBJ2-5; no clear D gene. V was pared by 6 bases and J by 8 bases, with 19 bases between. The CDR3 loop spans 14 amino acids. Germline V gene lookup returns CDR1 LNHNV and CDR2 YYDKDF (reference sequence). The CDR3 DNA follows: TGTGCCACCAGTCGTCGGGCGGCAGGTGATACCCAGTACTTC. Translating gives CATSRRAAGDTQYF.

There are a few counts of this clone. This chain joins TRBV29-1 and TRBJ2-1, with 10 bases that match TRBD2. The CDR3 has 14 amino acids. V dropped 7 bases and J dropped 3; count of bases not matched to a gene: 6. Germline V gene sequence: CDR1 SQVTM, CDR2 ANQGSEA. CDR3 in DNA: TGCAGCGCTGAGCGGGAGGGCTTCTACAATGAGCAGTTCTTC. Its protein is CSAEREGFYNEQFF.

This clone is categorized as medium-sized. V gene TRBV7-2 combines with J gene TRBJ2-7, with TRBD1 identical over 7 bases. Germline V gene lookup returns CDR1 SGHTA and CDR2 FQGNSA. Unmatched junction bases numbered 3, after V lost 4 bases and J lost 0 bases. CDR3 size: 14 residues. This CDR3 reads CASSSDRSSYEQYF. The CDR3 DNA reads as TGTGCCAGCAGCTCGGACAGGAGCTCCTACGAGCAGTACTTC.

This clone has a handful of counts. The chain employs TRBV7-9 and TRBJ1-1; maybe TRBD1 (6 bases). V was clipped by 2 bases and J by 3 bases, with 13 bases between them. The CDR3 covers 15 residues. From germline, CDR1 is SEHNR and CDR2 FQNEAQ (reference sequence). CDR3 residues: CASSLLPGEDTEAFF. The CDR3 DNA is TGTGCCAGCAGCTTATTGCCAGGGGAGGACACTGAAGCTTTCTTT.

This clone was seen a handful of times. CDR3: CAISESLWDTEAFF. The CDR3 DNA reads TGTGCCATCAGTGAGTCGCTCTGGGACACTGAAGCTTTCTTT. The V call is TRBV10-3, the J call TRBJ1-1; D not resolved. CDR3 length: 14 residues. Trimming took off 0 bases at V and 3 bases at J, with 8 bases between the two ends. Germline V lookup: CDR1 ENHRY, CDR2 SYGVKD.

DNA of the CDR3: TGTGCCAGCAGCCCTCCTGTCGGAAACACCATATATTTT. It translates to CASSPPVGNTIYF. The rearrangement joins TRBV9 to TRBJ1-3; D gene uncertain. Per the germline V gene, CDR1 is SGDLS and CDR2 is YYNGEE. V was shortened by 4 bases and J by 4 bases, with 9 bases between the two germline ends. The CDR3 has 13 residues.

The chain joins TRBV7-2 to TRBJ1-2; D is unclear. Germline CDR1 SGHTA, CDR2 FQGNSA. The CDR3 is made up of 14 amino acids. The germline V and J ends were trimmed by 4 bases and 0 bases, with 9 bases remaining between them. The CDR3 sequence is CASSSDRTNYGYTF. The CDR3 nucleotides are TGTGCCAGCAGCTCGGACCGCACTAACTATGGCTACACCTTC. Variable domain in full (rest from reference TRBV7-2 and TRBJ1-2): GAGVSQSPSNKVTEKGKDVELRCDPISGHTALYWYRQSLGQGLEFLIYFQGNSAPDKSGLPSDRFSAERTGGSVSTLTIQRTQQEDSAVYLCASSSDRTNYGYTFGSGTRLTVV.

V and J are TRBV6-6 and TRBJ2-5; D gene uncertain. The germline gives CDR1 MNHNY, CDR2 SVGAGI (reference sequence). The CDR3 is made up of 13 amino acids. V was shortened by 4 bases and J by 0 bases, with 6 bases between the two germline ends. The CDR3 DNA is TGTGCCAGCAGTTTGGCCTACCAAGAGACCCAGTACTTC. Translation gives CASSLAYQETQYF.

This clone was counted between two and nine times. The V gene is TRBV29-1, the J gene TRBJ1-5; maybe TRBD1 (6 bases). This CDR3 contains 16 residues. Germline assignment: CDR1 SQVTM and CDR2 ANQGSEA. Between the trimmed V and J ends, which lost 7 bases and 0 bases, there was a span of 19 bases. CDR3 region: CSGYHPPGASNQPQHF. CDR3 nucleotide sequence: TGCAGCGGTTACCATCCCCCAGGGGCTAGCAATCAGCCCCAGCATTTT.

This clone has a handful of counts. The chain employs TRBV5-1 and TRBJ2-2, with a tentative D call TRBD1 (6 bases). This CDR3 spans 15 amino acids. Per the germline V gene, CDR1 is SGHRS and CDR2 is YFSETQ. Trimming pared 4 bases from V and 4 bases from J, leaving 14 bases between. CDR3 coding DNA: TGCGCCAGCAGCGTCGGACAGATCGGCACCGGGGAGCTGTTTTTT. Translating gives CASSVGQIGTGELFF.